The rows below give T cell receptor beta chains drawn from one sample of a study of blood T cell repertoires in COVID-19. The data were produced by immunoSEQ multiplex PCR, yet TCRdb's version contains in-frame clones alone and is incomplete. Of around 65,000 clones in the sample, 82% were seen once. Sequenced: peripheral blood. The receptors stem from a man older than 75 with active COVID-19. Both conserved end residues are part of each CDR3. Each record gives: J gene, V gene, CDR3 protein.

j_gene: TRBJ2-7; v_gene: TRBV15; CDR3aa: CATSLVQPGGRWSSYEQYF
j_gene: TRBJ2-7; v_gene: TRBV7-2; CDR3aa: CASSFVSGGADEQYF
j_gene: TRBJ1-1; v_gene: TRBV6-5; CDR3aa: CASSYARQRTEAFF
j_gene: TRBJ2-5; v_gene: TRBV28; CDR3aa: CASSLGAGVRETQYF
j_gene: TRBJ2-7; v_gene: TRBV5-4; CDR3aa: CASSPNRESIEQYF
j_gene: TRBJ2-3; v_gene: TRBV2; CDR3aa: CASRGYRSDTQYF
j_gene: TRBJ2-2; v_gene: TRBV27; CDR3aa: CASRPTGAINTGELFF
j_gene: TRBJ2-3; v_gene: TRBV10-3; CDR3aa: CAISESGTSTDTQYF
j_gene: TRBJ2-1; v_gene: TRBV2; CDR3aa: CASRRGTSEYNEQFF
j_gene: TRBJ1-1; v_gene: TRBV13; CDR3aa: CASSLGPGGTEAFF
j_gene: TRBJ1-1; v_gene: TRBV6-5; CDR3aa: CASSYPGQGRSGEFF